The 20 T cell receptor beta chains below all came from one sample that was sequenced in a study of CD8+ T cells in alopecia areata. RNA was isolated and reverse transcribed to cDNA, the sequencing template. Using immunoSEQ multiplex PCR, the repertoire was profiled, and TCRdb retains in-frame clones only, with some absent. The table includes approximately 59,000 clones, 45% to 50% detected once. Specimen: CD8+ T cells sorted from blood, collected at week 0. All receptors derive from a human donor with alopecia areata.

The chain employs TRBV19 and TRBJ2-7; D not certain. Germline lookup yields CDR1 LNHDA and CDR2 SQIVND (reference sequence). The V and J ends lost 3 bases and 3 bases respectively, with 21 bases between them. CDR3 length: 17 amino acids. The CDR3 sequence: CASSIPPPLGQGYEQYF. In nucleotides, the CDR3 is TGTGCCAGTAGTATTCCACCCCCGCTTGGGCAAGGCTACGAGCAGTACTTC.

The DNA for the CDR3 is TGCGCCAGCAGACCCTTATGGACAGGGGATACTGAAGCTTTCTTT. It specifies CASRPLWTGDTEAFF. The rearrangement links TRBV4-1 to TRBJ1-1, with 9 positions matching TRBD1. The CDR3 covers 15 residues. V shed 6 bases, J shed 5 bases, and the junction held 10 bases outside the gene matches. Germline CDR1 reads MGHRA; CDR2 reads YSYEKL.

The rearrangement joins TRBV4-2 to TRBJ2-7, with D possibly being TRBD1 (5 bases). This CDR3 is 15 amino acids long. Germline V gene data show CDR1 as LGHNA and CDR2 as YNFKEQ. Trimming removed 0 bases from V and 7 bases from J, with 16 bases in between. CDR3 DNA sequence: TGTGCCAGCAGCCAAGAGGTTGCCAGGGTGGGGGAGCAGTACTTC. Protein product: CASSQEVARVGEQYF.

The V and J genes are TRBV19 and TRBJ2-3, with D uncertain. Germline loops: CDR1 LNHDA, CDR2 SQIVND (reference sequence). The CDR3 runs 11 residues. The V end lost 10 bases, the J end lost 2 bases, and 7 bases lay between the germline ends. The CDR3 DNA reads TGTGCCACCCGGGCCACAGATACGCAGTATTTT. Amino acids: CATRATDTQYF. Full variable domain (outside the CDR3, taken from reference TRBV19 and TRBJ2-3): DGGITQSPKYLFRKEGQNVTLSCEQNLNHDAMYWYRQDPGQGLRLIYYSQIVNDFQKGDIAEGYSVSREKKESFPLTVTSAQKNPTAFYLCATRATDTQYFGPGTRLTVL.

The gene calls are TRBV19 and TRBJ2-7; 12 bases map to TRBD2. This CDR3 spans 13 amino acids. Trimming removed 7 bases from V and 6 bases from J; junction bases left unmatched: 4. Germline V gene lookup returns CDR1 LNHDA and CDR2 SQIVND (reference sequence). The chain's CDR3 is CASKTSGSAEQYF. The CDR3 DNA reads TGTGCCAGTAAGACTAGCGGGAGCGCCGAGCAGTACTTC.

The chain employs TRBV14 and TRBJ2-1; D unresolved. Germline V CDR1 and CDR2: SGHDN, FVKESK. The CDR3 has 16 residues. V lost 0 bases and J 3 bases, leaving 12 bases between the germline ends. The CDR3 coding sequence is TGTGCCAGCAGCCAAGAAGGTGTTTATCGCTACAATGAGCAGTTCTTC. Translated: CASSQEGVYRYNEQFF.

V and J are TRBV29-1 and TRBJ2-3; D tentatively reads TRBD1 or TRBD2 (5 bases each). The V gene's germline CDR1 is SQVTM and CDR2 ANQGSEA. With 8 bases removed from V and 5 bases from J, the gap between germline ends came to 14 bases. This CDR3 is built from 12 residues. Here the CDR3 DNA reads TGCAGCATCCCGGGACCATTAGATACGCAGTATTTT. It translates to CSIPGPLDTQYF.

In DNA form, the CDR3 reads TGTGCCAGCAGCCTCAATCCCGGGGGGCTCGAAGAGACCCAGTACTTC. It codes for CASSLNPGGLEETQYF. The chain uses TRBV9 and TRBJ2-5; possible D gene TRBD2, 7 bases. Trimming cost V 4 bases and J 3 bases, with 19 bases left between them. The germline gives CDR1 SGDLS, CDR2 YYNGEE. This CDR3 region has 16 residues.

This clone was seen only a few times. CDR3 sequence reads: CSAGPRGISTDTQYF. CDR3 DNA sequence: TGCAGCGCCGGTCCACGGGGCATCAGCACAGATACGCAGTATTTT. This rearrangement joins TRBV29-1 to TRBJ2-3; tentatively, D is TRBD1 or TRBD2 (5 bases each). The germline V and J ends were trimmed by 7 bases and 0 bases, with 17 bases remaining between them. CDR3 length equals 15 residues. The germline V gene encodes CDR1 SQVTM and CDR2 ANQGSEA.

This clone was counted once. The rearrangement links TRBV27 to TRBJ2-1; D not certain. CDR1 and CDR2 from the germline V gene are MNHEY and SMNVEV (reference sequence). The V gene lost 7 bases and the J gene lost 4 bases, with 14 bases spanning the gap. CDR3 length: 14 residues. CDR3 nucleotides: TGTGCCAGCACCAACTCGTGGGGATACAATGAGCAGTTCTTC. It codes for CASTNSWGYNEQFF.

The rearrangement uses TRBV30 and TRBJ2-1; 8 bases align to TRBD2. The CDR3 totals 15 residues. Unmatched junction bases numbered 10, after V lost 7 bases and J lost 2 bases. CDR1 is GTSNPN, CDR2 SVGIG, per germline (reference sequence). The chain's CDR3 is CASRGGQSPYNEQFF. The CDR3 region has the DNA TGTGCCTCCCGGGGGGGGCAGTCCCCCTACAATGAGCAGTTCTTC. The full variable domain, in which reference TRBV30 and TRBJ2-1 provide the parts outside the CDR3, is SQTIHQWPATLVQPVGSPLSLECTVEGTSNPNLYWYRQAAGRGLQLLFYSVGIGQISSEVPQNLSASRPQDRQFILSSKKLLLSDSGFYLCASRGGQSPYNEQFFGPGTRLTVL.

V gene TRBV9 combines with J gene TRBJ2-1, with TRBD2 identical over 12 bases. The germline V gene encodes CDR1 SGDLS and CDR2 YYNGEE. V lost 3 bases to trimming and J lost 0 bases; unmatched junction nucleotides: 4. This CDR3 is built from 17 residues. CDR3 bases: TGTGCCAGCAGCGGACTAGCGGGAGTTATCTCCTACAATGAGCAGTTCTTC. Translated: CASSGLAGVISYNEQFF.

This clone was seen more than once but under ten times. The chain links TRBV30 to TRBJ1-1; D is perhaps TRBD1 (5 bases). Trimming took 2 bases from V and 6 from J, leaving 16 bases between them. The germline CDR1 and CDR2 sequences are GTSNPN and SVGIG (reference sequence). The length of the CDR3 is 14 residues. The CDR3 sequence is CAWSHGSGGAEAFF. CDR3 sequence (DNA): TGTGCCTGGAGTCACGGGAGCGGGGGTGCTGAAGCTTTCTTT.

This clone was detected only a few times. The junction differs from germline at one of its ends, possibly a read error. The J gene is TRBJ1-2, the V gene TRBV7-3; no clear D. Germline V lookup: CDR1 SGHTA, CDR2 FQGTGA. This CDR3 has 13 residues. CDR3 sequence: CASSPLGYYGYTF. Here the CDR3 DNA reads TGTGCCAGCAGCCCGTTAGGATACTACGGCTACACCTTC.

V usage is TRBV4-1 and J usage is TRBJ2-7; possibly TRBD2 for D (5 bases). This CDR3 comprises 15 residues. Looked up from germline, CDR1 is MGHRA and CDR2 is YSYEKL. Trimming removed 1 base from V and 5 bases from J, with 15 bases in between. CDR3 sequence (DNA): TGCGCCAGCAGCCAAGCAGCGGCCCGCCTAGACGAGCAGTACTTC. Its protein product is CASSQAAARLDEQYF.

This clone has just a few counts. The V and J genes are TRBV19 and TRBJ2-7; 7 bases align to TRBD2. J lost 2 bases, V lost 7 bases, and 8 bases had no gene match. CDR3 length: 14 amino acids. Looked up from germline, CDR1 is LNHDA and CDR2 is SQIVND (reference sequence). The CDR3 protein is CASNEAGSAYEQYF. The CDR3 DNA is TGTGCCAGTAACGAAGCGGGATCTGCCTACGAGCAGTACTTC.

With regard to this clone: This sample also contains other DNA sequences that code for the same CDR3. The rearrangement joins TRBV27 to TRBJ1-1; D is possibly TRBD1 (5 bases). Germline CDR1 is MNHEY and CDR2 is SMNVEV (reference sequence). This CDR3 has 13 amino acids. Trimming took 3 bases from V and 1 from J, leaving 6 bases between them. The CDR3 protein is CASSLGPNTEAFF. DNA of the CDR3: TGTGCCAGCAGTTTGGGGCCGAACACTGAAGCTTTCTTT.

This clone occurred a few times. The chain joins TRBV7-9 to TRBJ2-5; D gene unclear. Trimming took off 1 base at V and 3 bases at J, with 9 bases between the two ends. The CDR3 has 14 residues. Germline V gene lookup returns CDR1 SEHNR and CDR2 FQNEAQ (reference sequence). The CDR3 region has the DNA TGTGCCAGCAGCTTAGTACACTTCGAAGAGACCCAGTACTTC. Its protein product is CASSLVHFEETQYF.

V usage is TRBV7-9 and J usage is TRBJ2-7; D remains unclear. The germline V gene encodes CDR1 SEHNR and CDR2 FQNEAQ (reference sequence). Trimming shortened V by 7 bases and J by 6 bases, and 16 bases separated the two germline ends. The CDR3 length is 13 residues. The CDR3: CASTFGPSFEQYF. CDR3 in DNA: TGTGCCAGCACCTTCGGACCCTCTTTCGAGCAGTACTTC.

This chain links TRBV29-1 with TRBJ1-1; the D is unclear. The CDR3 is 11 amino acids. Germline V CDR1 and CDR2: SQVTM, ANQGSEA. Trimming left V 7 bases short and J 5 bases short, with 11 bases between. CDR3 residues: CSALTGTEAFF. The CDR3 nucleotides are TGCAGCGCCCTAACGGGGACTGAAGCTTTCTTT.